The present TCR beta chain was sequenced within a study of OX40 agonist ivuxolimab in advanced cancers. The CDR3 is 15 residues long. The germline CDR1 and CDR2 sequences are LNHNV and YYDKDF (reference sequence). V dropped 1 base and J dropped 0 bases, with 10 bases sitting between them. Study-wide findings and caveats: Antigen targets of the expanded peripheral T cells went undetermined.

Using immunoSEQ multiplex PCR, the repertoire was profiled, and TCRdb retains in-frame clones only, with some absent. The sample includes 40,000 to 60,000 clones, around 80% of them seen just once. Details on this clone: Its antigen is unidentified.

The J gene is TRBJ2-7, the V gene TRBV15, with a possible D match to TRBD2 (6 bases). This clonotype originated in an adult with an advanced solid tumor such as melanoma, head and neck, liver or kidney cancer. The sequenced sample was CD4+ or CD8+ T cells sorted from blood, obtained in a trial of the OX40 agonist ivuxolimab. The CDR3 sequence is CATSRVASASYEQYF. CDR3 coding DNA: TGTGCCACCAGCAGAGTCGCTAGCGCCTCCTACGAGCAGTACTTC.